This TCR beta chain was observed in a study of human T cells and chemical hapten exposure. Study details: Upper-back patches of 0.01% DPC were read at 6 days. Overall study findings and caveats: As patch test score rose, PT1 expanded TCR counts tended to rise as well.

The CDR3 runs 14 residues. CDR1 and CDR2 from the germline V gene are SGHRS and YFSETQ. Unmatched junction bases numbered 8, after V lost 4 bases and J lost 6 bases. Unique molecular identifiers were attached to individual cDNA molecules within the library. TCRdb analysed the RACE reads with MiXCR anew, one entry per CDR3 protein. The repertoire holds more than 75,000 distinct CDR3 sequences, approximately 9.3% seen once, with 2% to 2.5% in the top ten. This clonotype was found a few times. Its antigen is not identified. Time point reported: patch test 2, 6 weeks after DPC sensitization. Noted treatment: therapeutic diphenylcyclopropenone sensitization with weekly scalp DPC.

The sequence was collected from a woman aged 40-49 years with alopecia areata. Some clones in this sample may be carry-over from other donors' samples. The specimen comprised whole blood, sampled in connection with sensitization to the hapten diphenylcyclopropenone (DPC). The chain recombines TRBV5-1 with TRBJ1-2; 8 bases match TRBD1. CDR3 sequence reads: CASSVDRAGNGYTF. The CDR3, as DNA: TGCGCCAGCAGCGTGGACAGGGCGGGCAATGGCTACACCTTC.